This T cell receptor beta chain was retrieved from a study of T cell responses to AZD1222 COVID-19 vaccine (dated by TCRdb to 2020 to 2022). Study-level background: A total of approximately 230 trial participants underwent TCR sequencing, of whom nearly 210 received two doses of AZD1222 and around 26 received two doses of the MenACWY control vaccine. Enrollment into the trials was organized by age into subgroups of 18-55, 56-69 and 70-plus years, and those subgroups contained approximately 150, 30 and 60 TCR-sequenced participants, respectively. Results and caveats for the whole study, not just this receptor: The whole spike protein was spanned by vaccine-associated CD4 TCRs, and dominant responses were seen in regions 160-218 and 743-854. Reportedly, almost half of the unique spike-specific TCRs recognized epitopes lying outside the regions that are mutated in the B.1.351 and B.1.1.7 variants. Participants were mostly white British, with more females than males. The authors suggested clonal diversity may have been underestimated. In the small 56-69-year group, the increase in depth fell short of significance, most likely because of low power. Only a handful of AZD1222 recipients were SARS-CoV-2 seropositive at baseline, limiting conclusions about previously exposed vaccinees. Because no day 14 peak-response samples were available, repertoires were characterized only after the peak T cell response. Spike-specific TCR breadth and depth rose significantly after two AZD1222 doses compared with day 0 and with MenACWY recipients.

The CDR3 regions of human TCRbeta chains were analyzed by immunosequencing. The authors' analysis ran thus. TCRs in the repertoires were matched against a reference library of SARS-CoV-2-specific TCRs that had been generated with the MIRA antigen-specificity platform. Breadth meant the fraction of unique TCRs that were SARS-CoV-2-associated, whereas depth meant the fraction of total T cells that were SARS-CoV-2-associated. Each spike-specific TCR was assigned to its reactive spike region and to a CD4 or CD8 class using the MIRA data. Log10-transformed breadth and depth values were compared by one-way ANOVA with Sidak's multiple comparisons tests. This immuneACCESS table, as held by TCRdb, lists in-frame sequences with V and J called but not all clones. Of the missing ones, under half trace to an unresolved V gene in checked studies; the others have no known cause. V and J calls and clone size are those listed in that table; D and trimming were worked out from the DNA. Present in this sample are around 130,000 clones, roughly 92% of which were seen just once. The ten biggest clones cover 4% of the sample.

Explained via the paper, the time point label denotes: about 28 days (+/-7) after the second vaccine dose. AZD1222 recipients whose second dose came at about 4 weeks and those whose second dose came at about 12 weeks were combined into one group, since spike-specific TCR depth and breadth did not differ between the two schedules. Vaccinee samples were obtained from the UK trials COV001 and COV002, which included a single-blind randomized controlled phase 2/3 trial of AZD1222 (ChAdOx1 nCoV-19) in healthy adults. For TCRbeta chain sequencing, PBMC samples from trial participants were taken at day 0 and at day 28 after the second dose. As concerns this clone: Its target antigen remains unknown. Per-base quality was not reported, and no clone a single base away is much larger than it.

Relative to germline, V is 6 bases shorter and J is 1 base shorter, with 6 bases between their ends. The CDR3 holds 13 amino acids from the cysteine to the phenylalanine. Left in the record is the CDR3 DNA by itself, 39 bases read in frame from the first base. CDR1 and CDR2, per the germline V gene (reference sequence), are MNHNY and SVGAGI. The rearranged segments are TRBV6-6 and TRBJ2-2; the D gene is perhaps TRBD2, on 6 matching bases. The sample was peripheral blood, taken 28 days after the second AZD1222 dose. This TCR came from an adult who received the AZD1222 COVID-19 vaccine. The CDR3 sequence is CASSGRNTGELFF. The nucleotides are TGTGCCAGCAGCGGGAGGAACACCGGGGAGCTGTTTTTT.